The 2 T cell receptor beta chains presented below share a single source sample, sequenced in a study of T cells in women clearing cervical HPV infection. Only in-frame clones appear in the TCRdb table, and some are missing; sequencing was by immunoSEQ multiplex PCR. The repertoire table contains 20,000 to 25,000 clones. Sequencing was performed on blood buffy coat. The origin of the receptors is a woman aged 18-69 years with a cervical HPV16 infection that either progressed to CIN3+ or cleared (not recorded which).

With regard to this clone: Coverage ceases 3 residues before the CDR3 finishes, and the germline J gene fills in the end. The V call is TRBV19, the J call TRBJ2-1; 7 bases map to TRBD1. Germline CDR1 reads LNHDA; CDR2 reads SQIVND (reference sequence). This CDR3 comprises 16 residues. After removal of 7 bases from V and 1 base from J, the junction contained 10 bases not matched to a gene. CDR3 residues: CASNWAGTASYNEQFF. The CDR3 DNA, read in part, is TGTGCCAGTAACTGGGCCGGGACAGCATCCTACAATGAG. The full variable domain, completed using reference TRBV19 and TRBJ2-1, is DGGITQSPKYLFRKEGQNVTLSCEQNLNHDAMYWYRQDPGQGLRLIYYSQIVNDFQKGDIAEGYSVSREKKESFPLTVTSAQKNPTAFYLCASNWAGTASYNEQFFGPGTRLTVL.

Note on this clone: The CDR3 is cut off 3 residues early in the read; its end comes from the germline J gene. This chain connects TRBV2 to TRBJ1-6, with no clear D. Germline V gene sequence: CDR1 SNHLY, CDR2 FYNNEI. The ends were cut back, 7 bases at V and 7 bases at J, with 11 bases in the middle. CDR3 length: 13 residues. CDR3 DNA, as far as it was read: TGTGCCAGCATGGTACAGCCAAATTCACCC. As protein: CASMVQPNSP. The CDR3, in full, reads CASMVQPNSPLHF.